The clone carrying this T cell receptor (beta chain) was observed once. Assay: immunoSEQ multiplex PCR; the TCRdb copy retains only in-frame clones and omits some. The table shows tens of thousands of clones, with about 90% occurring only once. The sample originates from a study of control samples from healthy donors and cancer patients. V was clipped by 1 base and J by 4 bases, with 7 bases between them. This CDR3 is 13 amino acids long. CDR1 and CDR2 from the germline V gene are MGHRA and YSYEKL. The source material was blood. The V call is TRBV4-1, the J call TRBJ1-1, with D hard to call. The sequence was collected from a woman aged 50 to 65 in good health. CDR3 region: CASSQVQATEAFF. The CDR3 DNA reads TGCGCCAGCAGCCAAGTCCAGGCCACTGAAGCTTTCTTT.